This T cell receptor (beta chain) was recovered during a study of blood T cell repertoires in COVID-19. About the study: COVID-19 samples, acute and convalescent, were from the United States, Italy and Spain. T cells, B-cell-depleted T cells, or PBMCs supplied cDNA or gDNA.

From germline, CDR1 is SQVTM and CDR2 ANQGSEA. V was shortened by 4 bases and J by 4 bases, with 10 bases between the two germline ends. The CDR3 totals 12 residues. In the source study's methods: For nucleated cells, counts were estimated from reference gene primer amplification. The repertoire was sequenced with immunoSEQ multiplex PCR; TCRdb's copy has only in-frame clones and lacks some. D and trimming come from the DNA, and the V and J calls and clone size come from that table. The sample yields 140,000 to 150,000 clones, roughly 86% seen once. The TCR comes from a man in his sixties or seventies with acute or convalescent COVID-19. The chain employs TRBV29-1 and TRBJ1-1, with D unresolved. Material for sequencing was peripheral blood. CDR3 in amino acids: CSVGRERTEAFF. The CDR3 DNA follows: TGCAGCGTTGGGAGGGAGCGCACTGAAGCTTTCTTT.